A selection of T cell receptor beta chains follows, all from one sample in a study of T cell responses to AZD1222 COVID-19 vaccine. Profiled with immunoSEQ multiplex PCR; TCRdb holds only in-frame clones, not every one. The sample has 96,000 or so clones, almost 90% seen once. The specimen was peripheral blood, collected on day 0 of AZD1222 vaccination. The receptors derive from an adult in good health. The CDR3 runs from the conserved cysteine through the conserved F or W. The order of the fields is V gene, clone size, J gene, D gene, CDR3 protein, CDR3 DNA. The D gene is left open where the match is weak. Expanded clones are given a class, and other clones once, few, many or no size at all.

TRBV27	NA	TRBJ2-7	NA	CASSLQATSYEQYF	TGTGCCAGCAGTTTACAGGCGACCTCCTACGAGCAGTACTTC
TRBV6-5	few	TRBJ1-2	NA	CASSYTPGLSYGYTF	TGTGCCAGCAGTTATACGCCCGGCCTTTCCTATGGCTACACCTTC
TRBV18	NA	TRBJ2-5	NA	CASSPDSQETQYF	TGTGCCAGCTCGCCTGACAGCCAAGAGACCCAGTACTTC
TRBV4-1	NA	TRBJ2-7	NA	CASSQAGGRGSYEQYF	TGCGCCAGCAGCCAGGCTGGCGGACGCGGATCCTACGAGCAGTACTTC
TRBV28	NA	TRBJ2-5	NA	CASNPDTRGETQYF	TGTGCCAGCAACCCCGACACCCGGGGAGAGACCCAGTACTTC
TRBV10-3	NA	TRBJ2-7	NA	CAISDPGKPYEQYF	TGTGCCATCAGTGACCCCGGCAAGCCCTACGAGCAGTACTTC
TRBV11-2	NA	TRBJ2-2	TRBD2	CASSFRTSSIGTGELFF	TGTGCCAGCAGCTTTAGGACTAGCAGTATAGGGACCGGGGAGCTGTTTTTT
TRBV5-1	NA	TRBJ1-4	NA	CASSIDSNNEKLFF	TGCGCCAGCAGCATAGACAGCAATAATGAAAAACTGTTTTTT
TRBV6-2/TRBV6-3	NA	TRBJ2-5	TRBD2	CASSQTSGNQETQYF	TGTGCCAGCAGTCAGACTAGCGGTAACCAAGAGACCCAGTACTTC
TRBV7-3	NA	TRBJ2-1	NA	CASSLTVRTPSLIGFF	TGTGCCAGCAGCTTAACGGTCAGGACCCCGTCACTTATAGGGTTCTTC